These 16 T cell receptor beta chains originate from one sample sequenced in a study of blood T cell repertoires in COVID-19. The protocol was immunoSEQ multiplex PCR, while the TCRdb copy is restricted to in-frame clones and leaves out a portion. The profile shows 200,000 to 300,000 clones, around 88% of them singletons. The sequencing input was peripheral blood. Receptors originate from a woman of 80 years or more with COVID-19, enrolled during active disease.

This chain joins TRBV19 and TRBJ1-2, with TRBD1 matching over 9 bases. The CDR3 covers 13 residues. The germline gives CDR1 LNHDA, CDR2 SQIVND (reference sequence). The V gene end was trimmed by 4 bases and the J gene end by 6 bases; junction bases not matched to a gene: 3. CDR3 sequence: CASSNRGQDGYTF. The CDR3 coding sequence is TGTGCCAGTAGTAACAGGGGGCAGGATGGCTACACCTTC.

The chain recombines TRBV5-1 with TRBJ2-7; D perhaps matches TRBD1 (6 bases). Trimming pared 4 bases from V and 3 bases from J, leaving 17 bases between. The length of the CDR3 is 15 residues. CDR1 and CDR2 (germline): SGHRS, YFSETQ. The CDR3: CASSLLPGHNYEQYF. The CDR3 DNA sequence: TGCGCCAGCAGCCTGCTCCCGGGACATAACTACGAGCAGTACTTC.

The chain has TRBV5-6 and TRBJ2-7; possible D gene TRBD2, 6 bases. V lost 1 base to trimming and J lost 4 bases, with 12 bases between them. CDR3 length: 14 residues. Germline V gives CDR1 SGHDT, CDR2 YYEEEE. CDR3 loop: CASSLWAGIYEQYV. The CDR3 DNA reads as TGTGCCAGCAGCTTGTGGGCGGGGATATACGAGCAGTACGTC.

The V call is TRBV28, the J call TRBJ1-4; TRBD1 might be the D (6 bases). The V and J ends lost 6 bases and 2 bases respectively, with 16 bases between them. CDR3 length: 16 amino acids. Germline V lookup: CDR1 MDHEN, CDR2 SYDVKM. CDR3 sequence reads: CASRPTGWATNEKLFF. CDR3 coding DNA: TGTGCCAGCAGACCAACAGGGTGGGCGACTAATGAAAAACTGTTTTTT.

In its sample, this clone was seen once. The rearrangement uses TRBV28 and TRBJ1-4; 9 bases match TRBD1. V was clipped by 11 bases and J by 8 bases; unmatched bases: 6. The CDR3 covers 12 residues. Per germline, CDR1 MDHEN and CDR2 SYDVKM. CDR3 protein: CAGGTGSEKLFF. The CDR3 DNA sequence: TGTGCCGGAGGGACAGGGTCAGAAAAACTGTTTTTT.

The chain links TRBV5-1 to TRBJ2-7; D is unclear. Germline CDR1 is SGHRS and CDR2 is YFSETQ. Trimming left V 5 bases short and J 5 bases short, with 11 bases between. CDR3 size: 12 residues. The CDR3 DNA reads TGCGCCAGCAGTCAAACTCGCGACGAGCAGTACGTC. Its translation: CASSQTRDEQYV.

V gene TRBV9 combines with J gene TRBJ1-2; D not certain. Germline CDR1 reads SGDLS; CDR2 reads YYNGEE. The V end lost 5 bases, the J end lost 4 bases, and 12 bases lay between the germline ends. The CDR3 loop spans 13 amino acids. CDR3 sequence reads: CASSPVGSYGYTF. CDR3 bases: TGTGCCAGCAGTCCAGTCGGGAGCTATGGCTACACCTTC.

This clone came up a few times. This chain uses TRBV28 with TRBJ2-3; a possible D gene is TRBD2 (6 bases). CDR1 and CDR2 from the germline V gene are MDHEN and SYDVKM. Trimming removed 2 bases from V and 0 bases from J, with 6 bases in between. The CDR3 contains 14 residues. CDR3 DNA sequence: TGTGCCAGCAGTTTAGCGGGGAGCACAGATACGCAGTATTTT. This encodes CASSLAGSTDTQYF.

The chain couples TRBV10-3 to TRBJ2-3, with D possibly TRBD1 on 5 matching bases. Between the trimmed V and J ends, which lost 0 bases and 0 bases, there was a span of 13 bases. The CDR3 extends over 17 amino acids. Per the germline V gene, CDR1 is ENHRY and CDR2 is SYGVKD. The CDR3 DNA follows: TGTGCCATCAGTGAGTCGTCAGGGATGGGTAGCACAGATACGCAGTATTTT. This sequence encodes CAISESSGMGSTDTQYF.

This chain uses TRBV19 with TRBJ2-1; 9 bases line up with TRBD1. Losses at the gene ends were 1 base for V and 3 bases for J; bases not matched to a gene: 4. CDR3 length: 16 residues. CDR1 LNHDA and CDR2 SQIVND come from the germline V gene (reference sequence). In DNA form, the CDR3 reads TGTGCCAGTAGTATAGTAGGGACAGGGAACTACAATGAGCAGTTCTTC. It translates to CASSIVGTGNYNEQFF.

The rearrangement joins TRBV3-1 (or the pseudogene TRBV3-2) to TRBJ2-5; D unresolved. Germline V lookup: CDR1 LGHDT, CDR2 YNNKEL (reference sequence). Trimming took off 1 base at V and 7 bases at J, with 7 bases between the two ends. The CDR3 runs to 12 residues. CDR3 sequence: CASSQATGTQYF. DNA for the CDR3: TGTGCCAGCAGCCAAGCGACTGGGACCCAGTACTTC.

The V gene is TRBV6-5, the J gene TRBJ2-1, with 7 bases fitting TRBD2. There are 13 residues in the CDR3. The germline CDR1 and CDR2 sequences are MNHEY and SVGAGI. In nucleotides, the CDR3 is TGTGCTACCTCTCCGGGGGAGGGAAATGAGCAGTTCTTC. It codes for CATSPGEGNEQFF.

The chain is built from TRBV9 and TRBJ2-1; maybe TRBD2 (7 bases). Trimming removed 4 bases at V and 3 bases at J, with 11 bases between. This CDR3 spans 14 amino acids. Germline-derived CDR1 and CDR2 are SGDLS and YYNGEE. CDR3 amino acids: CASSRGGDYNEQFF. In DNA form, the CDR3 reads TGTGCCAGCAGCCGAGGGGGGGACTACAATGAGCAGTTCTTC.

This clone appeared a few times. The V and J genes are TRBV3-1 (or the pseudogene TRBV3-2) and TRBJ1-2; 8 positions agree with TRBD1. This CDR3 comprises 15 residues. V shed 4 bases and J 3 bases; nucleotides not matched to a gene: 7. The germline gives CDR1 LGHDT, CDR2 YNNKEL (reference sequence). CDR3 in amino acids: CASSRGQGLDYGYTF. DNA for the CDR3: TGTGCCAGCAGCCGAGGACAGGGCCTGGACTATGGCTACACCTTC.

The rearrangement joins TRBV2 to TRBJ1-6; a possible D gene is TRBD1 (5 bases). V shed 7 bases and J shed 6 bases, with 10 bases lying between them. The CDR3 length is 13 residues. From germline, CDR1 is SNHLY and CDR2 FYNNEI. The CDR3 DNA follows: TGTGCCAGCATCGTGACAGCTAATTCACCCCTCCACTTT. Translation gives CASIVTANSPLHF.

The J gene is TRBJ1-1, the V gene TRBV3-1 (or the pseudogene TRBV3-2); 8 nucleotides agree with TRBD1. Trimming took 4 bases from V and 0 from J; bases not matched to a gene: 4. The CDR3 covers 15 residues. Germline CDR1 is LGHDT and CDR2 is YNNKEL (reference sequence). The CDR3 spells CASSRRTGLNTEAFF. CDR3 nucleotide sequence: TGTGCCAGCAGCCGTAGGACAGGGTTGAACACTGAAGCTTTCTTT.